The clone carrying this TCR beta chain was detected ten times or more. Its antigen is still unknown. This specimen belongs to a study of T cells after yellow fever vaccination. It was through 5'RACE template switching that TCR cDNA was made, with a universal primer site and UMIs added. From the 5' RACE reads, TCRdb called clonotypes with MiXCR, one entry per CDR3 protein. The sample has about 630,000 distinct CDR3 sequences, 12% seen once; the top ten hold about 15%. General study findings and limits: Detected again after the booster were most primary-vaccination clones, at 95% to 96% CD4 and roughly 88% CD8.

Material: PBMCs, obtained on the day of the yellow fever booster vaccination. This clonotype originated in a man aged 25-45 years who received the YFV17D yellow fever vaccine.

The CDR3 DNA sequence: TGTGCCAGCAGAGCCGGGACAGGGAACACCGGGGAGCTGTTTTTT. It is translated as CASRAGTGNTGELFF. The chain has TRBV12-3 or TRBV12-4 and TRBJ2-2; 8 nucleotides line up with TRBD1. This CDR3 spans 15 amino acids. V trimming: 6 bases; J trimming: 1 base; junction bases outside the gene matches: 4.